This TCR beta chain was found in a study of blood T cell repertoires in COVID-19. Overall study context: Sources were T cells, B-cell-depleted T cells, or PBMCs; the material itself was cDNA or gDNA.

Original methodology: Estimated nucleated cell counts came from reference gene primer amplification. The repertoire was sequenced with immunoSEQ multiplex PCR; TCRdb's copy has only in-frame clones and lacks some. Clone size and V and J calls were adopted from that table, with D and trimming inferred from the DNA. The table has about 250,000 clones, approximately 90% seen once; the top ten hold 0.99%. The sequence came from a woman aged 40 to 50 who had recovered from COVID-19. Sequencing was carried out using peripheral blood.

The DNA of the CDR3 is TGTGCCAGCAACCACAGGGCGAACACTGAAGCTTTCTTT. Amino acid sequence: CASNHRANTEAFF. This chain joins TRBV6-5 and TRBJ1-1; tentatively, D is TRBD1 (6 bases). Germline CDR1 reads MNHEY; CDR2 reads SVGAGI. This CDR3 has 13 residues. Between the trimmed V and J ends, which lost 7 bases and 1 base, there was a span of 10 bases.